The rows below give T cell receptor beta chains drawn from one sample of a study of OX40 agonist ivuxolimab in advanced cancers. Sequenced by immunoSEQ multiplex PCR; TCRdb stores in-frame clones only, minus some. The top ten clones hold over 12% of a sample with about 14,000 clones, 80% of them seen once. This sample comprised CD4+ or CD8+ T cells sorted from blood, obtained in a trial of the OX40 agonist ivuxolimab. The receptors shown here come from an adult with an advanced solid tumor such as melanoma, head and neck, liver or kidney cancer. CDR3s include the opening cysteine and the closing phenylalanine or tryptophan. A D gene is named only where the DNA matches it firmly. Expanded clones get a size class; other rows say once, few or many, or leave the size out.

clone_size j_call v_call d_call cdr3_nt cdr3_aa
NA TRBJ1-1 TRBV6-6 NA TGTGCCAGCAGTTACCGGGACAAAGAAGCTTTCTTT CASSYRDKEAFF
NA TRBJ2-7 TRBV4-1 NA TGCGCCAGCCAGCTAGAAGGAGGAAACCACTACGAGCAGTACTTC CASQLEGGNHYEQYF
NA TRBJ2-7 TRBV27 TRBD1 TGTGCCAGCAGTACGACAGGGTTCGACTCCTACGAGCAGTACTTC CASSTTGFDSYEQYF
once TRBJ1-3 TRBV5-1 NA TGCGCCAGCAGCGCTGACGCGGGGGGTTCGGGAAACACCATATATTTT CASSADAGGSGNTIYF
NA TRBJ2-1 TRBV11-1 NA TGTGCCAGCAGCTTAAGCGGGTCTTCCTACAATGAGCAGTTCTTC CASSLSGSSYNEQFF
NA TRBJ2-5 TRBV7-6 NA TGTGCCAGCAGCTTAGGGGCGGGGGCCCTAGAGACCCAGTACTTC CASSLGAGALETQYF
NA TRBJ2-4 TRBV7-8 NA TGTGCCAGCAGCTTAGTTCCAGGGTCGAACATTCAGTACTTC CASSLVPGSNIQYF
NA TRBJ2-6 TRBV9 NA TGTGCCAGCAGCGTAGGTGGGGCCAACGTCCTGACTTTC CASSVGGANVLTF
NA TRBJ2-2 TRBV27 TRBD2 TGTGCCAGCATAGGGAGGGTCGGGGAGCTGTTTTTT CASIGRVGELFF
NA TRBJ1-1 TRBV6-1 TRBD1 TGTGCCGGATCGACAGGGCTAGAGGCTTTCTTT CAGSTGLEAFF
once TRBJ1-2 TRBV19 TRBD1 TGTGCCAGTAGTAACACCTGGGACAGTCGAAATGGCTACACCTTC CASSNTWDSRNGYTF
NA TRBJ2-7 TRBV7-2 NA TGTGCCAGCAGGCCCGGGACGATGAGCTCCTACGAGCAGTACTTC CASRPGTMSSYEQYF
NA TRBJ1-1 TRBV7-9 NA TGTGCCAGCAGCTTAGTGATACAGGAGAACACTGAAGCTTTCTTT CASSLVIQENTEAFF
few TRBJ2-2 TRBV19 NA TGTGCCACTGATCTAGCGACCGGGGAGCTGTTTTTT CATDLATGELFF
NA TRBJ1-1 TRBV6-4 NA TGTGCCAGCAGAAGGACCGTGAACACTGAAGCTTTCTTT CASRRTVNTEAFF
NA TRBJ1-2 TRBV27 TRBD1 TGTGCCAGCAGTCCCAGGGGGCAAGCTAACTATGGCTACACCTTC CASSPRGQANYGYTF
NA TRBJ2-5 TRBV18 TRBD1 TGTGCCAGCTCATCAGGGACAGGGGAGGAGACCCAGTACTTC CASSSGTGEETQYF
NA TRBJ2-2 TRBV27 NA TGTGCCAGCAGTTTATTAGCAGGGGCTAGCGGGGAGCTGTTTTTT CASSLLAGASGELFF
NA TRBJ1-5 TRBV27 NA TGTGCCAGCAGTTTAGGGGGAGTGGGGAATCAGCCCCAGCATTTT CASSLGGVGNQPQHF
NA TRBJ2-1 TRBV11-3 TRBD2 TGTGCCAGCAGCAAACTAGCGGGAGGGTACAATGAGCAGTTCTTC CASSKLAGGYNEQFF
NA TRBJ2-3 TRBV27 NA TGTGCCAGCAGTTTATTTGGCGGAAGCACAGATACGCAGTATTTT CASSLFGGSTDTQYF
NA TRBJ2-7 TRBV5-1 NA TGCGCCAGCAGCTTGGCCCAAACAGAGCAGTACTTC CASSLAQTEQYF
NA TRBJ2-7 TRBV27 NA TGTGCCAGCCAAACCCGGCCCCACGAGCAGTACTTC CASQTRPHEQYF
NA TRBJ2-2 TRBV10-1 NA TGCGCCAGCAGTGAGGGGTCGGGGGACACCGGGGAGCTGTTTTTT CASSEGSGDTGELFF
NA TRBJ2-3 TRBV7-2 TRBD2 TGTGCCAGCAGCTTAGACGGGGGGGCCACAGATACGCAGTATTTT CASSLDGGATDTQYF
medium-sized TRBJ2-6 TRBV10-3 TRBD2 TGTGCCACCCGGACTAGCGATTACTCTGGGGCCAACGTCCTGACTTTC CATRTSDYSGANVLTF
NA TRBJ2-1 TRBV19 TRBD2 TGTGCCAGTAGTGTCGGGACTAGCGGGTACAATGAGCAGTTCTTC CASSVGTSGYNEQFF
few TRBJ1-1 TRBV7-9 NA TGTGCCAGCAGATTAATCGGGGGCTTGAACACTGAAGCTTTCTTT CASRLIGGLNTEAFF
once TRBJ1-2 TRBV10-3 NA TGTGCCATCAGTGAGACGACAGCGATTAACTATGGCTACACCTTC CAISETTAINYGYTF
NA TRBJ2-7 TRBV2 TRBD2 TGTGCCAGCAGTGAGTTAGCGGGGGCTTTCTACGAGCAGTACTTC CASSELAGAFYEQYF
NA TRBJ2-4 TRBV18 TRBD2 TGTGCCAGCTCAAGGGAGGGCATCCTAGCCAAAAACATTCAGTACTTC CASSREGILAKNIQYF
NA TRBJ2-1 TRBV7-9 TRBD1 TGTGCCAGCAGAATCGTGGGACAGGGGTTCGATGAGCAGTTCTTC CASRIVGQGFDEQFF
NA TRBJ2-7 TRBV7-9 NA TGTGCCAGCAGTTGGGCCGACGGGACACCCCCTAGCCAGTACTTC CASSWADGTPPSQYF
NA TRBJ2-5 TRBV7-9 NA TGTGCCAGCAGCTTAGCGAGAGTAGAGACCCAGTACTTC CASSLARVETQYF
few TRBJ1-6 TRBV2 TRBD1 TGTGCCAGCAGTGAAGGACAGGGGGGGAAACCCCTCCACTTT CASSEGQGGKPLHF
NA TRBJ1-1 TRBV7-9 NA TGTGCCAGCAGCTACTCCGACTCGGGTGGAGACACTGAAGCTTTCTTT CASSYSDSGGDTEAFF
NA TRBJ1-1 TRBV5-5 NA TGTGCCAGCAGCTTGTCCTCGTTCCGGGGAATCGATGAAGCTTTCTTT CASSLSSFRGIDEAFF